This T cell receptor (beta chain) stems from a study of graft-versus-host responses after intestinal transplantation (dated by TCRdb to 2020 to 2023). Turning to the overall study: Multivisceral, liver-intestinal, or isolated intestinal transplants were received by the recipients. Every recipient was given anti-thymocyte globulin induction, followed by 3 to 4 years of maintenance tacrolimus and steroids. After intestinal transplantation, graft-versus-host and host-versus-graft alloreactive T cell clones were followed in the graft, circulation and bone marrow using bulk TCR-beta CDR3 sequencing. Alloreactive clones were identified by sequencing pre-transplant mixed lymphocyte reaction products and comparing these products with unstimulated pre-transplant donor and recipient T cells. A cohort of around 25 intestinal transplant recipients, including one retransplant, was enrolled, and a few patients lacking pretransplant specimens were excluded. A peak of at least 4% donor T cells among recipient peripheral blood mononuclear cells was the definition used for donor T cell macrochimerism. Rather than going through the commercial service, samples from a few later patients were sequenced in-house on an Illumina MiSeq and processed with MiXCR.

The meaning of the sample's time point label: cells obtained before transplantation from donor or recipient. CD3+CD4+ and CD3+CD8+ populations were FACS-sorted from unstimulated pre-transplant donor and recipient cells taken from spleen or lymph nodes. To note about this clone: Its antigen remains unidentified. Base qualities are not at hand, and no much larger clone is one base apart.

V and J are truncated by 9 bases and 5 bases respectively, leaving an intervening sequence of 17 bases. Reading from cysteine to phenylalanine, the CDR3 counts 13 amino acids. The DNA shown is the 39-base CDR3, in frame from base 1. CDR1 SNHLY and CDR2 FYNNEI are derived from the germline V gene. Points the paper makes about the study in general: The conclusions were limited by the relatively low number and heterogeneity of the intestinal transplant patients. GvH clones were detected in recipient bone marrow, and some appeared earlier in ileal mucosa or blood, consistent with an intestinal mucosal origin. In patients with donor T cell macrochimerism, the allografts had high GvH to HvG T cell clonal ratios. Early after transplant, declines in HvG clones were associated with peak levels of circulating GvH clones.

The library was produced with the immunoSEQ multiplex PCR assay. For most patients, genomic DNA was isolated using the Qiagen DNeasy Blood and Tissue Kit and was shipped frozen to Adaptive Biotechnologies for TCR sequencing. High-throughput TCR-beta CDR3 sequencing of genomic DNA from most patients was performed by Adaptive Biotechnologies. As for the authors' bioinformatics: Adaptive's ImmunoSEQ software was the source of the TCR sequencing data for over 15 patients, while three other patients were processed with MiXCR and VDJtools. CD4 versus CD8 sorting errors were corrected by removing sequences found in both subsets at a frequency ratio below 5:1. CDR3 nucleotide sequences shared between donor and recipient were removed because their origin could not be assigned. At least 2-fold expansion over unstimulated cells and a minimum CFSE-low frequency of 0.002% (template counts) or 0.001% (read counts) were required for clones to be classified as alloreactive. A clone was considered mappable if detected in the sequenced pre-transplant spleen, lymph node, or MLR CFSE-low populations of the donor or recipient. The cumulative frequency of alloreactive clones was calculated as a percentage of all sequences, weighted by copy number. Drawn from immuneACCESS, this table holds only the in-frame rearrangements with V and J called that TCRdb kept. Clones are partly lost; checked studies trace under half to an unresolved V gene and leave the rest unexplained. V, J and clone size derive from that table, while D and trimming were established from the DNA sequence. Here the sample has about 90,000 clones; roughly four fifths occur a single time. The ten largest clones represent around 0.86% of the sample.

Source: unstimulated CD4+ T cells sorted from spleen or lymph node cells, taken before intestinal transplant. The chain couples TRBV2 to TRBJ2-7; matching of 5 bases hints at TRBD1 as the D gene. The TCR comes from a human donor who received an intestinal transplant. Here the CDR3 is given as CASSPGPVDEQYF. The DNA reads as follows: TGTGCCAGTTCGCCAGGGCCTGTAGACGAGCAGTACTTC.